This TCR beta chain was identified during a study of blood T cell repertoires in COVID-19. Looking at the study overall: Italy, Spain and the United States were the sources of the convalescent and acute COVID-19 samples. Sources were T cells, B-cell-depleted T cells, or PBMCs; the material itself was cDNA or gDNA.

As originally analysed: Using reference gene primer amplification, nucleated cell counts were estimated. The protocol was immunoSEQ multiplex PCR, while the TCRdb copy is restricted to in-frame clones and leaves out a portion. The V and J calls and the clone size are those of that table, but D and trimming were determined from the DNA. Among 95,000 to 100,000 clones, approximately 84% were seen once, and the ten largest hold 15% to 20%. This CDR3 is 21 amino acids long. The germline V gene encodes CDR1 SGHVS and CDR2 FNYEAQ. Losses at the gene ends were 1 base for V and 6 bases for J; bases not matched to a gene: 17.

The receptor comes from a woman aged 60-75 years with acute or convalescent COVID-19. The specimen was peripheral blood. The chain has TRBV7-6 and TRBJ2-3; 15 bases match TRBD2. The CDR3 region has the DNA TGTGCCAGCAGCTTAGAGATACGCGGGACTAGCGGGGGGCGTGGCGGGGATACGCAGTATTTT. This sequence encodes CASSLEIRGTSGGRGGDTQYF.